This TCR beta chain appears in the sequencing data of a study of blood T cell repertoires in COVID-19. Turning to the study itself: COVID-19 samples collected from the United States, Italy and Spain covered acute and convalescent phases.

Per the authors' pipeline: Amplification of reference gene primers provided the estimated nucleated cell counts. Data came from immunoSEQ multiplex PCR; TCRdb stores just in-frame clones and leaves some out. Clone size and the V and J calls come from that table; the DNA yielded D and trimming. The sample contains roughly 300,000 clones, about 89% of which appear only once. There are 16 residues in the CDR3. V was cut by 2 bases and J by 6 bases, with 18 bases left in between. Germline CDR1 reads SGHDT; CDR2 reads YYEEEE. V is TRBV5-6 and J is TRBJ1-5; maybe TRBD1 (5 bases). This receptor was obtained from a woman in her forties who had recovered from COVID-19. Sequences were obtained from peripheral blood. CDR3: CASSFFVGVGAQPQHF. In DNA form, the CDR3 reads TGTGCCAGCAGCTTCTTTGTTGGGGTAGGGGCTCAGCCCCAGCATTTT.